This T cell receptor beta chain was sequenced in a study of T cells after yellow fever vaccination (dated by TCRdb to the late 2010s). About the investigation overall: The SMART-Seq v4 Ultra Low Input RNA kit was used to prepare libraries from fractions with low cell numbers. To follow T-cell clones before and after both primary and booster YFV17D yellow fever vaccination, bulk TCR alpha and beta repertoires underwent longitudinal sequencing. Two healthy male donors, one aged 18 to 30 and one aged 30 to 40 years, made up the cohort. Blood was drawn at multiple timepoints before and after primary and secondary immunization, with bulk PBMC replicates and cell subsets isolated.

What the treatment or condition label conveys for this sample: live attenuated yellow fever vaccine strain. Two biological replicates of bulk PBMCs were collected at each blood-draw timepoint. PBMCs were isolated from peripheral blood using a standard Ficoll-Paque protocol. TriZol was used to extract RNA from bulk PBMCs, from CD4 and CD8 fractions, and from dextramer-positive and dextramer-negative fractions. TCR cDNA was synthesized by 5'RACE template switching, which introduced a universal primer site and unique molecular identifiers. Priming for cDNA synthesis came from both the TCR alpha and TCR beta constant segments. Two PCR steps were used to amplify libraries, with sample barcodes and sequencing adapters being added in the second step. Libraries were sequenced on Illumina HiSeq 2500 (2x100 bp) or NovaSeq (2x150 bp). The original pipeline was this. MIGEC was used to demultiplex reads and collapse the reads into UMI consensus sequences, and MiXCR was used for V(D)J alignment. Using edgeR on replicate PBMC samples, clonotypes were called vaccine-responding if FDR was below 0.01 and the log2 fold change was above 5 up to day 15. Each bulk clonotype was labeled CD4 or CD8 based on which sequenced repertoire, CD4 or CD8, contained the clonotype at higher abundance. The public reads were reanalyzed by TCRdb: fastp trimming at Q25, MiXCR alignment, in-frame beta chains only. A single entry per CDR3 protein holds the most common genes and DNA from its merged rows. The V and J calls were determined by TCRdb, not by the authors. The sample contains some 350,000 distinct CDR3 sequences, approximately 6% of them found a single time. Clones ranked in the top ten supply approximately 16% of the sample.

The paper as a whole reports these results and caveats: Computational filtering was needed because FACS-sorted repertoires could contain abundant contaminating clonotypes from the bulk population. A small share of clonotypes was detected in both CD4 and CD8 compartments, with the overlap likely arising from convergent recombination. The secondary T-cell response was found to be weaker but faster than the primary response, with a peak reached on day 5 rather than on day 15. The study included only two donors, which limits how far the findings can be generalized. Most clones expanded after primary vaccination (96% of CD4 and over 80% of CD8) were re-detected after the booster, suggesting that broad memory maintenance occurred.

Trimmed from V: 2 bases; trimmed from J: 4 bases; junction bases lacking a gene match: 3. Including cysteine and phenylalanine, the CDR3 has 15 amino acids. Here the CDR3 DNA is all that survives: 45 bases in frame from base 1. CDR1 LGHDT and CDR2 YNNKEL were looked up in the germline V gene (reference sequence). This clonotype was counted many times. Its recognized antigen is unknown. Qualities for individual bases were not recorded, and no much larger clone is one base off. The TCR originated in a man younger than 40 who received the YFV17D yellow fever vaccine. The material was PBMCs, obtained 5 days after the yellow fever booster vaccination. The chain uses TRBV3-1 and TRBJ2-1, and TRBD2 aligns with 9 junction nucleotides. The DNA reads as follows: TGTGCCAGCAGCCAACAAGCGGGAGGTTACAATGAGCAGTTCTTC. The encoded protein is CASSQQAGGYNEQFF.